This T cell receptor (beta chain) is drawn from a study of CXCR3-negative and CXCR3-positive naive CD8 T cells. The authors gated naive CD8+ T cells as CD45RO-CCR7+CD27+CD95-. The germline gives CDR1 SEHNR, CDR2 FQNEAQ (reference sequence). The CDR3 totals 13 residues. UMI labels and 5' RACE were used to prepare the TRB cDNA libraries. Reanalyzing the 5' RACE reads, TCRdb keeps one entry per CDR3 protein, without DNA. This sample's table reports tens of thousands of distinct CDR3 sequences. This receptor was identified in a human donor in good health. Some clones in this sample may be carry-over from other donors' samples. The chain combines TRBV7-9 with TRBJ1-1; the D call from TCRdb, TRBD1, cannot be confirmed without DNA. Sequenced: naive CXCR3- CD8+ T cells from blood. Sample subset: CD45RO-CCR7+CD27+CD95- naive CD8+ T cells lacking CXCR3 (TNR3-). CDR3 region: CASSLEDRVGAFF.